The 27 T cell receptor beta chains in this list originate from one sample, sequenced in a study of a mutant IDH1 vaccine in newly diagnosed glioma. Data came from immunoSEQ multiplex PCR; TCRdb stores just in-frame clones and leaves some out. The table shows 75,000 to 95,000 clones, with about 90% occurring only once. Time point indicated: week 47, end of study. With topical imiquimod, each dose of the vaccine consisted of 300 ug of mutant IDH1 20-mer peptide. Their antigens remain unidentified. Sequenced here: PBMCs, sampled from a glioma patient whose treatment included an IDH1 peptide vaccine. All receptors come from a woman aged 50 to 65 with glioma.

This chain connects TRBV6-6 to TRBJ1-5; D might be TRBD1 (5 bases). The V gene's germline CDR1 is MNHNY and CDR2 SVGAGI (reference sequence). The CDR3 totals 14 residues. The V end was cut by 5 bases, the J end by 2 bases, with 10 bases between. In DNA form, the CDR3 reads TGTGCCAGCAGTACGGGGCTAGGCAATCAGCCCCAGCATTTT. Translating it yields CASSTGLGNQPQHF.

The chain is built from TRBV13 and TRBJ2-2; D might be TRBD1 or TRBD2, each matching 6 bases. Germline CDR1 reads PRHDT; CDR2 reads FYEKMQ (reference sequence). V gave up 4 bases and J gave up 1 base, with 13 bases separating them. The CDR3 spans 16 residues. The CDR3 DNA reads as TGTGCCAGCAGCTCCCTAGGGGGAGGGAACACCGGGGAGCTGTTTTTT. This translates into CASSSLGGGNTGELFF.

This chain links TRBV11-2 with TRBJ2-7; D possibly corresponds to TRBD1 (6 bases). From germline, CDR1 is SGHAT and CDR2 FQNNGV. V was clipped by 5 bases and J by 2 bases, with 25 bases between them. The CDR3 spans 18 residues. DNA for the CDR3: TGTGCCAGCAGCACCCTGGACAGCCCCGGACAGCCAGCCTACGAGCAGTACTTC. The encoded protein is CASSTLDSPGQPAYEQYF.

This clone was seen just once. The chain employs TRBV19 and TRBJ1-5; D remains ambiguous. The CDR3 totals 15 residues. The germline CDR1 and CDR2 sequences are LNHDA and SQIVND (reference sequence). Trimming took 3 bases from V and 3 from J, leaving 12 bases between them. The CDR3 sequence is CASSISARSNQPQHF. The CDR3 DNA reads as TGTGCCAGTAGTATTTCGGCCCGTTCCAATCAGCCCCAGCATTTT.

The rearrangement joins TRBV6-1 to TRBJ1-5; 7 bases match TRBD1. Germline values: CDR1 MNHNS, CDR2 SASEGT. Germline trimming cut 6 bases from V and 7 bases from J; bases unmatched to any gene: 9. The length of the CDR3 is 14 residues. CDR3: CASSLGGAGQPQHF. The CDR3 bases are TGTGCCAGCAGCCTAGGGGGCGCTGGGCAGCCCCAGCATTTT.

This sequence joins TRBV7-6 and TRBJ1-1, with D possibly being TRBD1 (5 bases). CDR3 length: 13 amino acids. Trimming cost V 2 bases and J 4 bases, with 8 bases left between them. Germline CDR1 reads SGHVS; CDR2 reads FNYEAQ. CDR3 sequence (DNA): TGTGCCAGCAGCTTACCAGGGAGCACTGAAGCTTTCTTT. Translating gives CASSLPGSTEAFF.

Comments on this clone: Sequence at one end of the junction differs from germline and may be a read error. The chain has TRBV5-1 and TRBJ1-2; TRBD1 aligns across 7 bases. Germline CDR1 reads SGHRS; CDR2 reads YFSETQ. The CDR3 extends over 14 amino acids. In DNA, the CDR3 is TGTGCCAGCACCAAGGGAGGGGGCGGCTATGGCTACACCTTC. Protein product: CASTKGGGGYGYTF.

The rearrangement joins TRBV11-2 to TRBJ2-6; D unresolved. CDR1 is SGHAT and CDR2 is FQNNGV in the germline V gene. V lost 8 bases to trimming and J lost 5 bases, with 7 bases between them. This CDR3 region has 12 residues. The CDR3 region has the DNA TGTGCCAGCGGGAATCGGGCCAACGTCCTGACTTTC. It encodes CASGNRANVLTF.

The genes are TRBV4-1 and TRBJ1-1; D ambiguous. Germline lookup yields CDR1 MGHRA and CDR2 YSYEKL. This CDR3 comprises 12 residues. The ends were cut back, 8 bases at V and 3 bases at J, with 10 bases in the middle. CDR3 DNA: TGCGCCAGCGTCGGTGGGGACACTGAAGCTTTCTTT. Amino acid sequence: CASVGGDTEAFF.

This clone has only one observation. The genes are TRBV29-1 and TRBJ1-1, with no clear D. V was pared by 3 bases and J by 1 base, with 15 bases between. Germline loops: CDR1 SQVTM, CDR2 ANQGSEA. The CDR3 runs 15 residues. The CDR3 DNA follows: TGCAGCGTTGACCGATCGGGGTTGGCGAACACTGAAGCTTTCTTT. Translated, it gives CSVDRSGLANTEAFF.

This chain joins TRBV18 and TRBJ2-3; D is unclear. Germline V gene lookup returns CDR1 KGHSH and CDR2 LQKENI. The V end was cut by 2 bases, the J end by 4 bases, with 7 bases between. This CDR3 is 13 amino acids long. As DNA, the CDR3 is TGTGCCAGCTCACCAGGCGTCGCAGATACGCAGTATTTT. It encodes CASSPGVADTQYF.

CDR3 in amino acids: CASSHGTAYGYTF. In DNA form, the CDR3 reads TGTGCCAGCAGTCACGGGACAGCCTATGGCTACACCTTC. The V and J genes are TRBV27 and TRBJ1-2; TRBD1 matches 7 bases. Per the germline V gene, CDR1 is MNHEY and CDR2 is SMNVEV (reference sequence). The CDR3 is 13 amino acids. J lost 4 bases, V lost 5 bases, and 4 bases had no gene match.

Only one count was recorded for this clone. The chain couples TRBV2 to TRBJ1-4, with D tentatively TRBD1 (6 bases). V shed 8 bases and J shed 8 bases, with 18 bases lying between them. Germline V gene data show CDR1 as SNHLY and CDR2 as FYNNEI. This CDR3 comprises 14 residues. The CDR3 loop reads CASAAVGAGEKLFF. The CDR3 coding sequence is TGTGCCAGCGCCGCGGTGGGGGCAGGGGAAAAACTGTTTTTT.

This sequence joins TRBV4-1 and TRBJ1-2; tentatively, D is TRBD1 (5 bases). The CDR3 runs to 13 residues. Trimming cost V 6 bases and J 6 bases, with 14 bases left between them. Per the germline V gene, CDR1 is MGHRA and CDR2 is YSYEKL. The CDR3 spells CASSNMGGDGYTF. CDR3 sequence (DNA): TGCGCCAGCAGTAACATGGGGGGAGATGGCTACACCTTC.

The sample holds a few counts of this clone. The genes are TRBV11-2 and TRBJ1-6; D is unclear. Trimming left V 2 bases short and J 8 bases short, with 4 bases between. In germline, CDR1 is SGHAT, CDR2 FQNNGV. This CDR3 has 12 residues. CDR3 sequence: CASSLKHSPLHF. CDR3 DNA sequence: TGTGCCAGCAGCTTAAAGCATTCACCCCTCCACTTT.

The chain links TRBV7-9 to TRBJ2-5; 8 bases are shared with TRBD2. The end of the DNA fits TRBJ2-7 better, so the J call may be wrong. The CDR3 consists of 15 residues. Germline CDR1 and CDR2: SEHNR and FQNEAQ (reference sequence). The CDR3 region has the DNA TGTGCCAGCAGCCCCGGAGCCGGGGGGGCTCGCGAGCAGTACTTC. Amino acids: CASSPGAGGAREQYF.

The chain has TRBV7-8 and TRBJ1-1; TRBD1 is a possible D gene (5 bases). V lost 5 bases and J 8 bases, leaving 15 bases between the germline ends. The CDR3 is made up of 13 amino acids. Germline V CDR1 and CDR2: SGHVS, FQNEAQ. CDR3 sequence: CASSAMGGSEAFF. In nucleotides, the CDR3 is TGTGCCAGCAGCGCAATGGGGGGATCGGAAGCTTTCTTT.

CDR3 protein: CASSIDRRNYGYTF. CDR3 nucleotides: TGTGCCAGTAGTATAGATCGCCGGAACTATGGCTACACCTTC. The V gene is TRBV19, the J gene TRBJ1-2, with unresolved D. The CDR3 length is 14 residues. V gave up 0 bases and J gave up 2 bases, with 7 bases separating them. CDR1 and CDR2 from the germline V gene are LNHDA and SQIVND (reference sequence).

This chain links TRBV4-1 with TRBJ2-7; 7 nucleotides match TRBD1. The CDR3 is made up of 16 amino acids. V shed 0 bases, J shed 2 bases, and the junction held 7 bases outside the gene matches. Germline values: CDR1 MGHRA, CDR2 YSYEKL. DNA for the CDR3: TGCGCCAGCAGCCAAGATCGGACAGGTTTGCCCTACGAGCAGTACTTC. Its translation: CASSQDRTGLPYEQYF.

The chain links TRBV9 to TRBJ1-1; perhaps TRBD1 as D (6 bases). The germline V gene has CDR1 SGDLS and CDR2 YYNGEE. The CDR3 length is 14 residues. Deletions cut 6 bases from V and 2 bases from J, with 14 bases between. CDR3 DNA sequence: TGTGCCAGCAAGGCCGGGACACTCAACACTGAAGCTTTCTTT. As protein: CASKAGTLNTEAFF.

The V gene is TRBV4-1, the J gene TRBJ2-7, with D possibly being TRBD1 or TRBD2 (5 bases each). The germline gives CDR1 MGHRA, CDR2 YSYEKL. The V and J ends lost 0 bases and 3 bases respectively, with 12 bases between them. The CDR3 contains 15 residues. The CDR3 DNA reads TGCGCCAGCAGCCAAGATCGGGGCACCCACTACGAGCAGTACTTC. This codes for CASSQDRGTHYEQYF.

This clone has just one count. The chain combines TRBV15 with TRBJ2-7; D is possibly TRBD1 (6 bases). Germline loops: CDR1 LNHNV, CDR2 YYDKDF (reference sequence). Trimming left V 0 bases short and J 2 bases short, with 14 bases between. The CDR3 has 16 amino acids. CDR3 residues: CATSRDRDTRAYEQYF. In DNA form, the CDR3 reads TGTGCCACCAGCAGAGATAGGGACACCAGAGCCTACGAGCAGTACTTC. The whole variable domain, filled in from reference TRBV15 and TRBJ2-7, reads DAMVIQNPRYQVTQFGKPVTLSCSQTLNHNVMYWYQQKSSQAPKLLFHYYDKDFNNEADTPDNFQSRRPNTSFCFLDIRSPGLGDTAMYLCATSRDRDTRAYEQYFGPGTRLTVT.

The genes are TRBV9 and TRBJ2-1; 9 bases line up with TRBD1. Germline V lookup: CDR1 SGDLS, CDR2 YYNGEE. J was trimmed by 7 bases and V by 4 bases; bases with no gene match: 9. The CDR3 is 15 residues long. CDR3 DNA: TGTGCCAGCAGCCCTGGACAGGGGTCCGGGAATGAGCAGTTCTTC. Protein sequence: CASSPGQGSGNEQFF.

The chain carries TRBV5-5 and TRBJ2-3, with D perhaps TRBD1 (5 bases). Germline lookup yields CDR1 SGHKS and CDR2 YYEKEE (reference sequence). Deletions cut 2 bases from V and 2 bases from J, with 18 bases between. The CDR3 is 17 amino acids. CDR3: CASSLRYGHTNTDTQYF. CDR3 sequence (DNA): TGTGCCAGCAGCTTACGGTACGGACACACTAACACAGATACGCAGTATTTT.

The chain couples TRBV4-1 to TRBJ2-7; a weak D match, TRBD1 (5 bases). The germline gives CDR1 MGHRA, CDR2 YSYEKL. V lost 2 bases, J lost 5 bases, and 16 bases lay in between. This CDR3 region has 15 residues. The CDR3 spells CASSQNLRTSDEQYF. CDR3 in DNA: TGCGCCAGCAGCCAAAATCTGCGGACATCCGACGAGCAGTACTTC.

This chain connects TRBV5-4 to TRBJ1-2; 8 bases fit TRBD1. CDR3 size: 14 residues. CDR1 is SGHNT and CDR2 is YYREEE in the germline V gene (reference sequence). J was trimmed by 4 bases and V by 4 bases; bases with no gene match: 6. The CDR3 is CASSLRTGSYGYTF. The DNA for the CDR3 is TGTGCCAGCAGCCTGAGGACAGGGAGCTATGGCTACACCTTC.

V and J are TRBV9 and TRBJ2-1, with a possible D match to TRBD2 (5 bases). Trimming took 4 bases from V and 8 from J, leaving 19 bases between them. This CDR3 has 15 amino acids. Germline loops: CDR1 SGDLS, CDR2 YYNGEE. Written as DNA, the CDR3 is TGTGCCAGCAGCCCCGAGGGCATTCCTGGTGATGAGCAGTTCTTC. Amino acid sequence: CASSPEGIPGDEQFF. Full variable domain (missing parts from reference TRBV9 and TRBJ2-1): DSGVTQTPKHLITATGQRVTLRCSPRSGDLSVYWYQQSLDQGLQFLIQYYNGEERAKGNILERFSAQQFPDLHSELNLSSLELGDSALYFCASSPEGIPGDEQFFGPGTRLTVL.